The sequence of this T cell receptor (beta chain) was determined in a study of PD-1 blockade in classical Hodgkin lymphoma. As to this clone: The antigen is unknown.

Only in-frame clones appear in the TCRdb table, and some are missing; sequencing was by immunoSEQ multiplex PCR. The sample consists of about 93,000 clones, just under 80% of them appearing once. The CDR3 runs 13 residues. CDR1 and CDR2 from the germline V gene are SGHAT and FQNNGV. V lost 4 bases, J lost 7 bases, and 12 bases lay in between. Described time point: cycle 4 day 1 (C4D1), after 5 to 7 weeks of nivolumab. All trial patients relapsed after autologous stem cell transplantation. Overall study findings and caveats: Exclusion applied to patients who initiated nivolumab less than 1 year following ASCT. Newly diagnosed patients and complete responders had comparable diversity at baseline. CD4+ TCR diversity rose significantly by C4D1, and CD8+ TCR diversity did not. Reported baseline diversity: healthy donors highest, relapsed/refractory patients lowest.

The chain uses TRBV11-2 and TRBJ2-3; no clear D. Material: peripheral blood mononuclear cells (PBMCs), obtained before the fourth cycle of nivolumab. The TCR comes from a human donor with classical Hodgkin lymphoma. CDR3 DNA sequence: TGTGCCAGCAGCTCATTTAGCAACCATACGCAGTATTTT. Its protein is CASSSFSNHTQYF.